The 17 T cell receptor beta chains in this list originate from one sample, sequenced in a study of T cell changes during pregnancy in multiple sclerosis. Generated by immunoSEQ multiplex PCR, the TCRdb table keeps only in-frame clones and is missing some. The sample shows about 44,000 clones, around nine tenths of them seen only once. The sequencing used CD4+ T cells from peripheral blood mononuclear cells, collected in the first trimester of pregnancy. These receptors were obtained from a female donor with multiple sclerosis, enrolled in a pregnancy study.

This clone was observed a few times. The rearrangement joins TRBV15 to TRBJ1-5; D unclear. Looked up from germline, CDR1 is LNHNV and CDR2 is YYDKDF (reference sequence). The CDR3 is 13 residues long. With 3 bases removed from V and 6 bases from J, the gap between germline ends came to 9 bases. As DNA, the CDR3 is TGTGCCACCAGCAGTTCCCTGTCTCAGCCCCAGCATTTT. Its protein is CATSSSLSQPQHF.

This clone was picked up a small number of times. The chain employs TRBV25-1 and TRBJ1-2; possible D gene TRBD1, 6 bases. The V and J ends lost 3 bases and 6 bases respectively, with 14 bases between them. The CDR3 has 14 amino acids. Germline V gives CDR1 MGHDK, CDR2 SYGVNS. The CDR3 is CASSEFATGNGYTF. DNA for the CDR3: TGTGCCAGCAGTGAGTTTGCGACAGGTAATGGCTACACCTTC.

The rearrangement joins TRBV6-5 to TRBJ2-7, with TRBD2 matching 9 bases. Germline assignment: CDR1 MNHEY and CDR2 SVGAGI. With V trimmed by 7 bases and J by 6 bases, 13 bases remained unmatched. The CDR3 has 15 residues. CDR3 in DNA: TGTGCCAGCAAACAACTAGCGGGTGGAACTCGCGAGCAGTACTTC. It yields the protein CASKQLAGGTREQYF.

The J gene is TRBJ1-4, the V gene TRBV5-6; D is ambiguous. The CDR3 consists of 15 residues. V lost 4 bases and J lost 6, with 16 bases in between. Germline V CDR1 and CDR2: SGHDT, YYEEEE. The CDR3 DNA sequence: TGTGCCAGCAGCCCGATGAATCCTGGGCATGAAAAACTGTTTTTT. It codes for CASSPMNPGHEKLFF.

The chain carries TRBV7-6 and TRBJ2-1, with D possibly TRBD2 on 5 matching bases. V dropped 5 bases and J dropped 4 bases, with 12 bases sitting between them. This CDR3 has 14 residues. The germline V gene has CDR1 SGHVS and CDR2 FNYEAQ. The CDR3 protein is CASSRTRGYNEQFF. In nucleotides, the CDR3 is TGTGCCAGCAGCCGAACCCGGGGTTACAATGAGCAGTTCTTC.

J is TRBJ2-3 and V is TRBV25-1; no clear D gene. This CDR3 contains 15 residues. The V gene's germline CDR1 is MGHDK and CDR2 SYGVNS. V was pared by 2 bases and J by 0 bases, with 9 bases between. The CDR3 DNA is TGTGCCAGCAGTGAACTCGCGGATAGCACAGATACGCAGTATTTT. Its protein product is CASSELADSTDTQYF.

CDR3 protein: CASSPRSQGQGANTIYF. The CDR3 coding sequence is TGCGCCAGCAGCCCTAGGAGCCAAGGACAGGGTGCGAACACCATATATTTT. The rearrangement links TRBV5-1 to TRBJ1-3; TRBD1 matches at 8 bases. CDR1 is SGHRS and CDR2 is YFSETQ in the germline V gene. The V segment lost 4 bases and the J segment 7 bases; nucleotides outside the gene matches: 16. The CDR3 covers 17 residues.

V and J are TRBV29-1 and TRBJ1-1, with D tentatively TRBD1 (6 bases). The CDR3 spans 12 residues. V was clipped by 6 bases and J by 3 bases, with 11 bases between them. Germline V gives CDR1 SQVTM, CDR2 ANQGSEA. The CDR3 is CSVGGMDTEAFF. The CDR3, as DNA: TGCAGCGTAGGGGGAATGGACACTGAAGCTTTCTTT.

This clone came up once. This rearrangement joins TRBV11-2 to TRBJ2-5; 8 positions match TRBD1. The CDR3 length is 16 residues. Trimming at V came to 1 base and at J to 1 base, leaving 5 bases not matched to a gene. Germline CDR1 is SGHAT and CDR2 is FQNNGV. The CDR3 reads CASSLGDRGLQETQYF. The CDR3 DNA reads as TGTGCCAGCAGCTTAGGCGACAGGGGCCTCCAAGAGACCCAGTACTTC. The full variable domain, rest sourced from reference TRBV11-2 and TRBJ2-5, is EAGVAQSPRYKIIEKRQSVAFWCNPISGHATLYWYQQILGQGPKLLIQFQNNGVVDDSQLPKDRFSAERLKGVDSTLKIQPAKLEDSAVYLCASSLGDRGLQETQYFGPGTRLLVL.

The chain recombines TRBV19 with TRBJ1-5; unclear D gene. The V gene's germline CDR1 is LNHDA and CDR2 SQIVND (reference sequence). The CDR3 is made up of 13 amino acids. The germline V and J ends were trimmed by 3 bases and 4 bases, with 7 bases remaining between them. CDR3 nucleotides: TGTGCCAGTAGTATCACGGGGAATCAGCCCCAGCATTTT. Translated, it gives CASSITGNQPQHF.

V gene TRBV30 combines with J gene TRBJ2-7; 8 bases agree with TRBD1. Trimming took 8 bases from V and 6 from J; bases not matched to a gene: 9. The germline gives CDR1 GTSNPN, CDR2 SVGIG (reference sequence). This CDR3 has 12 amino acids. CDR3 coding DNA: TGTGCCATAGGACAGGGCTTTGGCGAGCAGTACTTC. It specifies CAIGQGFGEQYF.

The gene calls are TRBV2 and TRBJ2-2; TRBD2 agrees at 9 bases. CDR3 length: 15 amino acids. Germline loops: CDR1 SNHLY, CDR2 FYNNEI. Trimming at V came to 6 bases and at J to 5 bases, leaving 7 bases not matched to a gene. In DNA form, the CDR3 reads TGTGCCAGCAGGAAACTAGCGGGTGGGACCGGGGAGCTGTTTTTT. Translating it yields CASRKLAGGTGELFF.

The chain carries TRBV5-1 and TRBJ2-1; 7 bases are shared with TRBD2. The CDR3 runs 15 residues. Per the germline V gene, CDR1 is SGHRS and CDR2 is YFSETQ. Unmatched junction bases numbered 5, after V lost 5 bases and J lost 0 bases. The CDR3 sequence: CASRGEGSSYNEQFF. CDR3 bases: TGCGCCAGCAGGGGGGAGGGAAGCTCCTACAATGAGCAGTTCTTC.

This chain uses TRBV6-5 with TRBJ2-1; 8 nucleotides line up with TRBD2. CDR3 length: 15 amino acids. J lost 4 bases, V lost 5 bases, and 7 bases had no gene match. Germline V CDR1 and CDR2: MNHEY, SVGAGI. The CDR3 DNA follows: TGTGCCAGCAGTACGACGGGAGGGCCGTACAATGAGCAGTTCTTC. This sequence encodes CASSTTGGPYNEQFF.

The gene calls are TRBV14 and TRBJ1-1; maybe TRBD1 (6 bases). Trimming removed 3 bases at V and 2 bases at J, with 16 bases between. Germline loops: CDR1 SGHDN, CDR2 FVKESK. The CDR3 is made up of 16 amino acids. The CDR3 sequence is CASSQRRGSLNTEAFF. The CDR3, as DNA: TGTGCCAGCAGCCAGAGAAGGGGGTCTTTAAACACTGAAGCTTTCTTT.

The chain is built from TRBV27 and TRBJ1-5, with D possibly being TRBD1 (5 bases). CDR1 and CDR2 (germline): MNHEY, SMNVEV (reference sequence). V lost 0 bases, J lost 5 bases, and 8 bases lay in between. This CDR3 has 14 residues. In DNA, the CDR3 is TGTGCCAGCAGTTTATCGGGGGGTGATCAGCCCCAGCATTTT. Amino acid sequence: CASSLSGGDQPQHF.

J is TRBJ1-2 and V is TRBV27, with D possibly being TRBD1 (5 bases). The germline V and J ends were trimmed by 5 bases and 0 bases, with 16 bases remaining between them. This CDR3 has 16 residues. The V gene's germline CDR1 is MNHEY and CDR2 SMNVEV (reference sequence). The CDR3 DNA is TGTGCCAGCAGTCAACTTGGGACTCGTACTAACTATGGCTACACCTTC. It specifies CASSQLGTRTNYGYTF.